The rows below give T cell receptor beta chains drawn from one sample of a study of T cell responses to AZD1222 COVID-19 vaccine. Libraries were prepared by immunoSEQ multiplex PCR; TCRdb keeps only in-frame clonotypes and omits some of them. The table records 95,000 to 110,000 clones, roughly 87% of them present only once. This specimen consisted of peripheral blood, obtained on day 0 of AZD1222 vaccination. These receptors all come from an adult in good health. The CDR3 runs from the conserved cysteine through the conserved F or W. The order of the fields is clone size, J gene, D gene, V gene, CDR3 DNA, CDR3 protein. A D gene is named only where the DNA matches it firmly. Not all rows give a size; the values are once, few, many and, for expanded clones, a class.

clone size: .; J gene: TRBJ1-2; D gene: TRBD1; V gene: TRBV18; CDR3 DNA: TGTGCCAGCTCACCGGACAGGGGAACCGGCTACACCTTC; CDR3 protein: CASSPDRGTGYTF
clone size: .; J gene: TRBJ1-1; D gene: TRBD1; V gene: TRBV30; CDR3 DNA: TGTGCCGGTAGAATAACAGGGGATGGGGAAGCTTTCTTT; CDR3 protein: CAGRITGDGEAFF
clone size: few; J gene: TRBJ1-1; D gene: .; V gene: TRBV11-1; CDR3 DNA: TGTGCCAGCAGCTTACGGTCCAGCACTGAAGCTTTCTTT; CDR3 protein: CASSLRSSTEAFF
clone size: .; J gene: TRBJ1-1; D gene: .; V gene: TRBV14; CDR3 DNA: TGTGCCAGCAGCCAAGGGGGTGAAGCTTTCTTT; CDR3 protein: CASSQGGEAFF
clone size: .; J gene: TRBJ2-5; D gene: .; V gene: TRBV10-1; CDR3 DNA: TGCGCCAGCAGTGAGTCCCAGGGACCCCAAGAGACCCAGTACTTC; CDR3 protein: CASSESQGPQETQYF
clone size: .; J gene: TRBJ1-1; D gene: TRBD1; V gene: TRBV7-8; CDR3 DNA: TGTGCCAGCAGCAGGGACAGAGTGGGGAACACTGAAGCTTTCTTT; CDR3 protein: CASSRDRVGNTEAFF
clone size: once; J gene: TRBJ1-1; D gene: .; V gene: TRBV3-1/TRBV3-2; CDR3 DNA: TGTGCCAGCAGCCAAGGCGGGGGGCGAACCAGGACTGAAGCTTTCTTT; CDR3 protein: CASSQGGGRTRTEAFF
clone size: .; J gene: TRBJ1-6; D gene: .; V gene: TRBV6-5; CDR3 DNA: TGTGCCACCCTTCGAGGGTCAGCTTATAATTCACCCCTTCACTTT; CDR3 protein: CATLRGSAYNSPLHF
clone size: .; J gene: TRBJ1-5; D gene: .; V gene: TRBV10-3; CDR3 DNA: TGTGCCATCAGTGAGGGCTCAGGCAATCAGCCCCAGCATTTT; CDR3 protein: CAISEGSGNQPQHF
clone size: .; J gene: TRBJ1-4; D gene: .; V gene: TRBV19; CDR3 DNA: TGTGCCAGTAGTCTCCAACATAATGAAAAACTGTTTTTT; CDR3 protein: CASSLQHNEKLFF
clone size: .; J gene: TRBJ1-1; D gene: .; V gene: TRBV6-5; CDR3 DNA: TGTGCCAGCAGTTACTCAGGGGGGAACACTGAAGCTTTCTTT; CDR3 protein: CASSYSGGNTEAFF
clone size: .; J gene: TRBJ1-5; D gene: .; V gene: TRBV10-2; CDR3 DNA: TGCGCCAGCAGTGATACAGGGAAGCAGCCCCAGCATTTT; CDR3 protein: CASSDTGKQPQHF
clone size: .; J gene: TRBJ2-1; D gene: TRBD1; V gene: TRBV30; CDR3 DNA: TGTGCCTGGAGTTTAGGGCTAGGGACAGCACAGAATGAGCAGTTCTTC; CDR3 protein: CAWSLGLGTAQNEQFF
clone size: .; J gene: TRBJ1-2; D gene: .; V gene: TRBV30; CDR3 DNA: TGTGCCTGGAGTGTAGCGGCAGGAGCCCTCTATGGCTACACCTTC; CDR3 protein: CAWSVAAGALYGYTF
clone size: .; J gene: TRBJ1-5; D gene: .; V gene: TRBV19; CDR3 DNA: TGTGCCAGTAGTCCCCCCTTTTATCAGCCCCAGCATTTT; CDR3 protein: CASSPPFYQPQHF
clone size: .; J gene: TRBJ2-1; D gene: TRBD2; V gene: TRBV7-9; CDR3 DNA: TGTGCCATCTGGACTAGCGGGACCATAAGGAATGAGCAGTTCTTC; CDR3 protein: CAIWTSGTIRNEQFF
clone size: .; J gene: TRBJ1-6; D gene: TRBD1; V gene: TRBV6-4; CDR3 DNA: TGTGCCAGCAGCTCTACAGGGGGCGAAAATTCACCCCTCCACTTT; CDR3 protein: CASSSTGGENSPLHF
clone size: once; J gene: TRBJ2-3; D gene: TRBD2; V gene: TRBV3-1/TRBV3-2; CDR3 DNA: TGTGCCAGCACCCACAGCGGGGGGGTAGATACGCAGTATTTT; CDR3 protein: CASTHSGGVDTQYF
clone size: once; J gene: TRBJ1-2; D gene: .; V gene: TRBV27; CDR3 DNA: TGTGCCAGCAGTCCCCTTCACGGGAACTATGGCTACACCTTC; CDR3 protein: CASSPLHGNYGYTF
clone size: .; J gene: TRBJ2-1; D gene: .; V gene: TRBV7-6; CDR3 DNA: TGTGCCAGCAGCTTAGACTCCTTGGGTTATGAGCAGTTCTTC; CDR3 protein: CASSLDSLGYEQFF
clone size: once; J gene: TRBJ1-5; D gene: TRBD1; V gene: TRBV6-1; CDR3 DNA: TGTGCCAGCAGTGAGATGTCAGGGGGTTATAGCAATCAGCCCCAGCATTTT; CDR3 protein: CASSEMSGGYSNQPQHF
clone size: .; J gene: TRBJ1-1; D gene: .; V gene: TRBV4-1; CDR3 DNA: TGCGCCAGCAGCCAGGGACGGACTGAAGCTTTCTTT; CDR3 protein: CASSQGRTEAFF
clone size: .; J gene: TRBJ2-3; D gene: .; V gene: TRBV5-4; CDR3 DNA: TGTGCCAGCTCGTCTACCCCCGAGGGGGGCACAGATACGCAGTATTTT; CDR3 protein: CASSSTPEGGTDTQYF